The rows below give T cell receptor beta chains drawn from one sample of a study of cytomegalovirus exposure and HLA in healthy donors. Measured with immunoSEQ multiplex PCR; TCRdb has only the in-frame clones, and not every one. The sample lists 150,000 or so clones, about 86% seen once, with over 2% in the top ten. The specimen sequenced was PBMCs. The source of these receptors is a human donor in good health. CDR3s include the opening cysteine and the closing phenylalanine or tryptophan. Each record gives: J gene, D gene, V gene, CDR3 length, clone size, CDR3 DNA, CDR3 protein. The D gene is left open where the match is weak. The size entry is marked missing in some rows and otherwise reads once, few, many or a size class.

TRBJ1-2,TRBD1,TRBV30,15,once,TGTGCCTGGAGGCGCCAGGGGGCGGTCGAAGCTGGCTACACCTTC,CAWRRQGAVEAGYTF
TRBJ2-5,TRBD1,TRBV30,16,-,TGTGCCTGGAGTCTTATGGGGACAGGGGACCAAGAGACCCAGTACTTC,CAWSLMGTGDQETQYF
TRBJ2-1,TRBD2,TRBV7-2,16,once,TGTGCCAGCAGCTTAGTGGGGACTAGCGAGTACAATGAGCAGTTCTTC,CASSLVGTSEYNEQFF
TRBJ2-7,-,TRBV28,15,once,TGTGCCAGCAGTCCTAGGACAGCGATTCTTCACGAGCAGTACTTC,CASSPRTAILHEQYF
TRBJ1-3,-,TRBV30,13,-,TGTGCCTGGCAAGGGGTCCCCGGAAACACCATATATTTT,CAWQGVPGNTIYF
TRBJ1-3,-,TRBV15,14,once,TGTGCCACCAGCCGACAGAGCTCTGGAAACACCATATATTTT,CATSRQSSGNTIYF
TRBJ2-3,-,TRBV4-3,14,once,TGCGCCAGCAGCCAAGCTAGCGGCACAGATACGCAGTATTTT,CASSQASGTDTQYF
TRBJ1-1,-,TRBV5-1,13,-,TGCGCCAGCAGCTTGGGAGAGAACACTGAAGCTTTCTTT,CASSLGENTEAFF
TRBJ1-5,-,TRBV9,15,-,TGTGCCAGCAGCGTAGCTGGCACCATCAATCAGCCCCAGCATTTT,CASSVAGTINQPQHF
TRBJ1-4,TRBD1,TRBV29-1,15,-,TGCAGCGTTCCAGAGGACGGACAGGTCGGCGAAAAACTGTTTTTT,CSVPEDGQVGEKLFF
TRBJ1-4,-,TRBV28,16,-,TGTGCCAGCAGTGTAACTACAGGGAGTCGGACTGAAAAACTGTTTTTT,CASSVTTGSRTEKLFF
TRBJ1-1,-,TRBV4-1,14,-,TGCGCCAGCAGTCTCAGGGGATTGAACACTGAAGCTTTCTTT,CASSLRGLNTEAFF
TRBJ1-1,-,TRBV2,15,-,TGTGCCAGCAGTGAGGATCCCCCCGGAGCGAGAGAAGCTTTCTTT,CASSEDPPGAREAFF
TRBJ1-1,-,TRBV6-1,16,once,TGTGCCAGCAGTGAACGGGCAGGGGAGGGCCTAGGTTCAGCTTTCTTT,CASSERAGEGLGSAFF
TRBJ2-3,TRBD1,TRBV7-3,13,-,TGTGCCAGCAGCCCGACCCGACAGGGTGAGCAGTATTTT,CASSPTRQGEQYF
TRBJ1-1,-,TRBV5-1,13,-,TGCGCCAGCAGCACTACAGGGTATACTGAAGCTTTCTTT,CASSTTGYTEAFF
TRBJ2-1,TRBD2,TRBV6-1,17,-,TGTGCCAGCAGTGAATTTGCGGGGGGCGGGACCTACAATGAGCAGTTCTTC,CASSEFAGGGTYNEQFF
TRBJ1-5,TRBD1,TRBV4-2,15,-,TGTGCCAGCAGCCAGGGACAGGGTGACAATCAGCCCCAGCATTTT,CASSQGQGDNQPQHF
TRBJ1-5,-,TRBV5-8,14,-,TGTGCCAGCAGCCTGACAGACAACAATCAGCCCCAGCATTTT,CASSLTDNNQPQHF
TRBJ2-7,TRBD2,TRBV7-9,16,-,TGTGCCAGCAGCGACGGAACGGCGGGACTAGCCTACGAGCAGTACTTC,CASSDGTAGLAYEQYF
TRBJ2-1,TRBD2,TRBV7-7,14,-,TGTGCTAGCAGCCCCGGACTAGCGAGAAATGAGCAGTTCTTC,CASSPGLARNEQFF
TRBJ1-2,-,TRBV28,13,-,TGTGCCAGCAGTTTTAAGGGGCACTATGGCTACACCTTC,CASSFKGHYGYTF
TRBJ1-1,-,TRBV6-6,14,-,TGTGCCAGCAGTTATGAGGGTTCCGACACTGAAGCTTTCTTT,CASSYEGSDTEAFF
TRBJ2-1,TRBD1,TRBV28,16,-,TGTGCCAGCAGTTCCCCGGGACAGGGGGGACTCAATGAGCAGTTCTTC,CASSSPGQGGLNEQFF
TRBJ1-2,TRBD1,TRBV2,16,-,TGTGCCAGCAGTGTGTCCCCTCTTACAGGGGGCGGCGGCTACACCTTC,CASSVSPLTGGGGYTF
TRBJ1-1,TRBD1,TRBV19,14,-,TGTGCCAGTAGTACTCCGGGACAGCACACTGAAGCTTTCTTT,CASSTPGQHTEAFF
TRBJ1-3,TRBD1,TRBV18,17,-,TGTGCCAGCTCACCCCTCGGACAGGGGACCTCTGGAAACACCATATATTTT,CASSPLGQGTSGNTIYF
TRBJ2-7,-,TRBV29-1,14,-,TGCAGCGCTGAAGGCGGGGGCCCCGACTACGAGCAGTACTTC,CSAEGGGPDYEQYF
TRBJ1-5,-,TRBV6-5,12,-,TGTGCCAGCAGTGATGGGCCTCCGCCCCAGCATTTT,CASSDGPPPQHF